The source of this T cell receptor beta chain is a study of cytomegalovirus exposure and HLA in healthy donors. As to this clone: As yet, its antigen is unknown.

PCR employed 60 Vbeta and 13 Jbeta primers. Profiling relied on immunoSEQ multiplex PCR, and the TCRdb table lists in-frame clones only, not all of them. The sample holds roughly 190,000 clones, approximately 70% seen once. This CDR3 region has 15 residues. The V gene end was trimmed by 0 bases and the J gene end by 4 bases; junction bases not matched to a gene: 4. CDR1 SGDLS and CDR2 YYNGEE come from the germline V gene. General study results and limits: A later look showed TCR association rates differing by HLA locus, highest for DRB1 and lowest for HLA-C. It was reported that the classifier diagnosed cytomegalovirus status with high specificity and sensitivity in both the original and validation cohorts.

The sequencing input was PBMCs. The sequence was collected from a woman in her 30s in good health and CMV-seropositive. J is TRBJ2-1 and V is TRBV9; 7 bases agree with TRBD1. For the CDR3, the DNA is TGTGCCAGCAGCGTAGAGGGGGCGCGGTACAATGAGCAGTTCTTC. Protein product: CASSVEGARYNEQFF.